This paragraph covers one T cell receptor (beta chain) sequence. The antigen remains undetermined. Multiplex PCR with BIOMED2 TRB-A/B primer pools amplified TRB rearrangements. TCRdb fed the multiplex PCR reads into MiXCR, producing one record per CDR3 protein. In the table there are around 23,000 distinct CDR3 sequences, 29% of which are singletons. This record belongs to a study of T and B cells in COVID-19 patients. Study overall: The recovered cohort's median age was roughly 34 years, versus less than 75 years in active infection. Findings of the study overall: No sequencing was yet done of CD4+, regulatory or CD8+ subsets, or of SARS-CoV-2-responsive or tetramer+ sorted cells.

Blood genomic DNA input for TRB amplification was about 250-550 ng. The CDR3 sequence is 15 residues long. Germline lookup yields CDR1 KGHSH and CDR2 LQKENI. V lost 4 bases to trimming and J lost 4 bases; unmatched junction nucleotides: 8. Sequences were obtained from blood. The source is a human donor who had recovered from COVID-19. J is TRBJ2-7 and V is TRBV18, with 9 bases identical to TRBD1. The CDR3 DNA sequence: TGTGCCAGCTCACTTCTACAGGGGGCCTATTACGAGCAGTACTTC. Translating it yields CASSLLQGAYYEQYF.